This TCR beta chain derives from a study of metastatic and nonmetastatic thyroid tumors. Ahead of thyroid surgery, no patient had received treatment of any kind. This CDR3 has 16 amino acids. Original methodology: A classifier of distant metastasis in papillary thyroid cancer was built from CDR3 differences (across clinicopathological groups). MiXCR re-clonotyped the PCR reads for TCRdb. Here the V and J calls rest on TCRdb's processing, not on the authors' analysis. The sample contains 20,000 to 25,000 clones, approximately 10% of which appear only once. This clone was recorded a few times. Its specificity is unknown. Compared with germline, one end of the junction differs, possibly owing to a read error. Regarding the study as a whole: It was reported that TCR beta diversity was significantly higher in malignant thyroid tumors than benign nodules, in blood and tumor.

Sequencing was performed on blood. This receptor was taken from a female donor with papillary thyroid cancer or a benign thyroid nodule (not recorded which). Some clones in this sample may be carry-over from other donors' samples. The chain is built from TRBV12-3 or TRBV12-4 and TRBJ2-7; 8 bases match TRBD1. The CDR3 protein is CASVRRPGQELYEKYF. The CDR3 nucleotides read TGTGCCAGCGTGCGACGACCGGGACAGGAGCTGTACGAGAAGTACTTC.